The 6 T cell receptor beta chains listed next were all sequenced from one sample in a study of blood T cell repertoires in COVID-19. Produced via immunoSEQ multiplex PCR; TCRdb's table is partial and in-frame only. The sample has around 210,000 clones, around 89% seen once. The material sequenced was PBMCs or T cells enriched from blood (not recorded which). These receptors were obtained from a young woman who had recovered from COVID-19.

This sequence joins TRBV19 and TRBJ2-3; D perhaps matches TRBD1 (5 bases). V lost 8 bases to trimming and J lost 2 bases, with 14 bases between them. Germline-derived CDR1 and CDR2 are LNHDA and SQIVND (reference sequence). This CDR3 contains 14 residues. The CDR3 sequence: CASGATTLTDTQYF. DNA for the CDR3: TGTGCCAGTGGGGCTACTACCCTCACAGATACGCAGTATTTT.

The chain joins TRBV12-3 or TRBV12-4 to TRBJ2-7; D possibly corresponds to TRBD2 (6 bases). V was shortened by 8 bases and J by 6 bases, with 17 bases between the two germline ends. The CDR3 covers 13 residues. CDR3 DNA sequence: TGTGCCAGCGGATTAGGAGGGCTCGGCGAGCAGTACTTC. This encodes CASGLGGLGEQYF.

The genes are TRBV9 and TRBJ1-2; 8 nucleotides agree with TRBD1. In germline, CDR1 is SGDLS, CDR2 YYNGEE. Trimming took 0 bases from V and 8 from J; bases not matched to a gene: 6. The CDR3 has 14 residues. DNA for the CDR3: TGTGCCAGCAGCGTAGTTGACAGGGGTACAGGCTACACCTTC. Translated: CASSVVDRGTGYTF.

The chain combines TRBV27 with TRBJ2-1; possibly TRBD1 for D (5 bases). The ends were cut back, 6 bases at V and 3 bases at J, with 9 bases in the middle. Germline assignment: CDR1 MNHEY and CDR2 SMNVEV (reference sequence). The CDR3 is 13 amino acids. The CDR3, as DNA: TGTGCCAGCAGGCTGGGGCGCTACAATGAGCAGTTCTTC. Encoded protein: CASRLGRYNEQFF.

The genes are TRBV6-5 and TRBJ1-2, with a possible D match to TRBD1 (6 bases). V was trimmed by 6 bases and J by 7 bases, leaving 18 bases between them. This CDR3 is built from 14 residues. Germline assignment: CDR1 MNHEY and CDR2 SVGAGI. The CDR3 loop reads CASRSDRRYSGYTF. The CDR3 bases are TGTGCCAGCAGATCAGACAGGCGCTATTCTGGCTACACCTTC.

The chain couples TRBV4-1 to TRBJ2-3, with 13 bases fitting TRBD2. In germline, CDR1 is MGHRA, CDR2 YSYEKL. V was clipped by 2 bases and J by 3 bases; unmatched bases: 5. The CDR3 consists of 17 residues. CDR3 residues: CASSQTSGGAWTDTQYF. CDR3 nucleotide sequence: TGCGCCAGCAGCCAAACTAGCGGGGGGGCCTGGACAGATACGCAGTATTTT.